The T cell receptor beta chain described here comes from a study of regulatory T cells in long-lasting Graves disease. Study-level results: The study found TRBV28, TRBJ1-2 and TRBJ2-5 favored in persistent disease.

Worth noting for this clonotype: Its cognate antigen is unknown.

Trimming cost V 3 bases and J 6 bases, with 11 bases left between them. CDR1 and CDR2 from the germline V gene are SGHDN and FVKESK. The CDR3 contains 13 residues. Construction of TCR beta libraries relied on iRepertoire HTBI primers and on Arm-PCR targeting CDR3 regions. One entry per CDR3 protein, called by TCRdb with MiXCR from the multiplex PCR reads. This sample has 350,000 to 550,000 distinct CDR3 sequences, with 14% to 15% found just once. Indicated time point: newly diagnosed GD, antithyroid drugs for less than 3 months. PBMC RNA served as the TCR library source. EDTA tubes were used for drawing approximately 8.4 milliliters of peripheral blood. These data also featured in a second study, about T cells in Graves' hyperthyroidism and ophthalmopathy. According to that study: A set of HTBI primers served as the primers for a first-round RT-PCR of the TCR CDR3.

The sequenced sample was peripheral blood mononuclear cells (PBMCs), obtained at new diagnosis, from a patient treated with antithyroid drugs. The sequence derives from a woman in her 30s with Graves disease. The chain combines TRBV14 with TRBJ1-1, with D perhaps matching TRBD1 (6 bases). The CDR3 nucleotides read TGTGCCAGCAGCCACGGGGGGCCGGCTGAAGCTTTCTTT. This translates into CASSHGGPAEAFF.